The 8 T cell receptor beta chains listed next were all sequenced from one sample in a study of vaccination and CD4 T cells after COVID-19. Cultured CD4+ T cell DNA underwent sequencing with the Oncomine TCR Beta short-read assay. In TCRdb, the PCR reads were re-called with MiXCR into one record per CDR3 protein. The sample consists of around 19,000 distinct CDR3 sequences, 45% to 55% of them appearing once. For these receptors, no antigen is known. The treatment here: roughly 10-day PBMC culture with coronavirus spike peptide pools or control peptides (ViraFEST assay). Sequencing was done on a sample of CD4+ T cells from blood, cultured in vitro. Receptors originate from a human donor who had recovered from COVID-19.

The chain couples TRBV27 to TRBJ1-2; D may be TRBD1 (5 bases). The CDR3 consists of 15 residues. Germline V CDR1 and CDR2: MNHEY, SMNVEV (reference sequence). Trimming removed 6 bases from V and 0 bases from J, with 14 bases in between. For the CDR3, the DNA is TGTGCCAGCAGGGGGGGAATTTTGGCTAACTATGGCTACACCTTC. Translation: CASRGGILANYGYTF.

The V gene is TRBV20-1, the J gene TRBJ1-2; D is unresolved. V was trimmed by 5 bases and J by 0 bases, leaving 19 bases between them. Germline-derived CDR1 and CDR2 are DFQATT and SNEGSKA (reference sequence). The CDR3 totals 16 residues. The CDR3 protein is CSAVKSGRTTNYGYTF. DNA of the CDR3: TGCAGTGCTGTAAAATCCGGACGGACCACTAACTATGGCTACACCTTC.

This clonotype was counted a few times. This rearrangement joins TRBV19 to TRBJ2-1; 7 bases map to TRBD2. The germline CDR1 and CDR2 sequences are LNHDA and SQIVND (reference sequence). The length of the CDR3 is 13 residues. V was clipped by 5 bases and J by 7 bases; unmatched bases: 5. As DNA, the CDR3 is TGTGCCAGTAGTTGGGGAGGGGTGAATGAGCAGTTCTTC. It is translated as CASSWGGVNEQFF.

The chain uses TRBV6-5 and TRBJ2-5; 9 bases line up with TRBD2. Germline V gives CDR1 MNHEY, CDR2 SVGAGI. Losses at the gene ends were 2 bases for V and 5 bases for J; bases not matched to a gene: 6. This CDR3 has 15 amino acids. The CDR3 DNA reads TGTGCCAGCAGTTACGCACCGGGACTAGCTGAGACCCAGTACTTC. Amino acids: CASSYAPGLAETQYF.

This rearrangement joins TRBV5-1 to TRBJ1-2; D remains ambiguous. CDR1 SGHRS and CDR2 YFSETQ come from the germline V gene. There are 12 residues in the CDR3. With 0 bases removed from V and 5 bases from J, the gap between germline ends came to 5 bases. The CDR3 reads CASSLEGYGYTF. The CDR3 DNA reads as TGCGCCAGCAGCTTGGAGGGATATGGCTACACCTTC.

This clonotype was recorded only once. The chain couples TRBV6-2 or TRBV6-3 to TRBJ2-2, with D unresolved. There are 16 residues in the CDR3. V dropped 6 bases and J dropped 7 bases, with 21 bases sitting between them. The germline CDR1 and CDR2 sequences are MNHEY and SVGEGT. CDR3 in DNA: TGTGCCAGCAGACCCGTGCGTTGGGGATCGGGCGGGGAGCTGTTTTTT. It codes for CASRPVRWGSGGELFF.

The genes are TRBV6-5 and TRBJ2-2; 7 nucleotides align to TRBD1. V lost 0 bases, J lost 4 bases, and 5 bases stayed unmatched. CDR1 is MNHEY and CDR2 is SVGAGI in the germline V gene. The CDR3 has 16 amino acids. The CDR3 DNA sequence: TGTGCCAGCAGTTACTCGTATGCAGGGGGCACCGGGGAGCTGTTTTTT. As protein: CASSYSYAGGTGELFF.

V usage is TRBV11-3 and J usage is TRBJ2-1, with D possibly matching TRBD1 (6 bases). The CDR3 covers 16 residues. Germline V gene lookup returns CDR1 SGHNT and CDR2 YENEEA. The V and J ends lost 0 bases and 8 bases respectively, with 17 bases between them. CDR3 in amino acids: CASSLEGQTGSDEQFF. CDR3 bases: TGTGCCAGCAGCTTAGAAGGACAAACAGGGTCGGATGAGCAGTTCTTC.